This TCR beta chain was identified during a study of cytotoxic CD8 clonotypes in ibrutinib-treated CLL. Study findings and constraints: Baseline clonality exceeded age-matched healthy donors and tracked circulating CD8+ T-cell counts. Clonality rose at ibrutinib response, held steady in sustained remission, and fell toward baseline at progression. Treatment saw public clonotypes, which were uncommon, either contract or stay stable.

The method was immunoSEQ multiplex PCR; TCRdb's version includes in-frame clones alone and lacks a portion of them. The sample consists of some 160,000 clones, 70% to 85% of them appearing once. The CDR3 sequence is 14 residues long. CDR1 is LNHNV, CDR2 YYDKDF, per germline (reference sequence). Trimming shortened V by 5 bases and J by 2 bases, and 12 bases separated the two germline ends. Concerning this clone: The antigen is unknown.

The receptor comes from a human donor with chronic lymphocytic leukemia. J is TRBJ2-5 and V is TRBV15; D might be TRBD2 (7 bases). The sample was PBMCs, taken after 12 months of ibrutinib treatment. The CDR3 coding sequence is TGTGCCACCAGCGGGGGGGGCAGTCAAGAGACCCAGTACTTC. Protein: CATSGGGSQETQYF.